The clone carrying this TCR beta chain was recorded a few times. Its antigen is not known. TCRdb processed the reads anew with MiXCR; each CDR3 protein has one entry. The table lists fewer than 900,000 distinct CDR3 sequences, about 29% of them singletons. This sample was included in a study of T cell repertoires in cytomegalovirus infection. About the study: Evidence of both CMV infection and a matching HLA type came from public TCR beta signatures.

Broader study findings: People with CMV and the relevant HLA were identified by cumulative public TCR beta family frequency.

Trimming left V 2 bases short and J 3 bases short, with 7 bases between. Germline V gene sequence: CDR1 MNHEY, CDR2 SMNVEV (reference sequence). The CDR3 is made up of 13 amino acids. The clonotype originates from a human donor in good health (CMV status not recorded). Some clones in this sample may be carry-over from other donors' samples. The source material was cultured CD8+ T cells from PBMCs, sampled from culture after CMV antigen stimulation. The chain is built from TRBV27 and TRBJ1-1; D gene unclear. In DNA form, the CDR3 reads TGTGCCAGCAGTTTAGCCGCGGACACTGAAGCTTTCTTT. It encodes CASSLAADTEAFF.